In this sample, the clone carrying this TCR beta chain turned up once. Its specificity is unknown. This sample was taken from a study of cytomegalovirus exposure and HLA in healthy donors. This CDR3 is 14 amino acids long. V gave up 4 bases and J gave up 8 bases, with 18 bases separating them. Germline-derived CDR1 and CDR2 are SGHRS and YFSETQ. Study-wide findings and caveats: In presence/absence analyses, roughly uniform sequencing depth across donors was assumed. Certain sequence variants were highly shared and formed a cluster, and this cluster was likely a sequencing artifact. Researchers reported in a later analysis that a missense DCLRE1C variant was tied to TCR beta V- and J-gene trimming. A later analysis reportedly found that, within productive TCRs, an Asian-associated ancestry cluster had fewer N-insertions than the mean observed across the approximately 700 donors.

Amplification used 60 Vbeta primers and 13 Jbeta primers. Assay used: immunoSEQ multiplex PCR; TCRdb lists only in-frame clones, some missing. The table has about 140,000 clones, around 77% seen once. V is TRBV5-1 and J is TRBJ1-2, with D unclear. The sequencing input was PBMCs. The sequence was collected from a man aged 30 to 39 in good health and CMV-seronegative. The CDR3 reads CASSITGSSGGYTF. In DNA form, the CDR3 reads TGCGCCAGCAGCATAACCGGGAGCTCGGGGGGCTACACCTTC.